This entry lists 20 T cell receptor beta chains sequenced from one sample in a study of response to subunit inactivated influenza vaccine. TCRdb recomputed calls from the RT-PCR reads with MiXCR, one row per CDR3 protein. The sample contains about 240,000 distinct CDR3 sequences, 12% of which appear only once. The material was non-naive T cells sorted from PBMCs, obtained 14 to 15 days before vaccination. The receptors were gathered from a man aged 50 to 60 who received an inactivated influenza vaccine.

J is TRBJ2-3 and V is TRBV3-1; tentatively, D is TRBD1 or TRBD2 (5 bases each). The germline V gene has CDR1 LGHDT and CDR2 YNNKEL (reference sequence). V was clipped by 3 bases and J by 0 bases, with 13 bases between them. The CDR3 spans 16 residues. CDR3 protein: CASSQTSGTSTDTQYF. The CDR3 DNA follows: TGTGCCAGCAGCCAGACCTCGGGGACGAGCACAGATACGCAGTATTTT.

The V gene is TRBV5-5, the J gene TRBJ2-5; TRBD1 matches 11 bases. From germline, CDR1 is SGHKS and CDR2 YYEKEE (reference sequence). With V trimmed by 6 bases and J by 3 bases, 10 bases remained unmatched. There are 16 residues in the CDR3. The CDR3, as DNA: TGTGCCAGCATCCCGCGGACAGGGGGCAGTAAAGAGACCCAGTACTTC. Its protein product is CASIPRTGGSKETQYF.

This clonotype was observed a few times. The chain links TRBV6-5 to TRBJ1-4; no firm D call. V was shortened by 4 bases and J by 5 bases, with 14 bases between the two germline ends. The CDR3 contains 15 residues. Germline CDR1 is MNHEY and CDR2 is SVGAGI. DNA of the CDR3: TGTGCCAGCAGTTCCATCGGACTATCGAATGAAAAACTGTTTTTT. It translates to CASSSIGLSNEKLFF.

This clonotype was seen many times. This CDR3 is CASSSPTTRSYEQYF. The CDR3 DNA reads as TGTGCCAGCAGTTCGCCGACTACCCGCTCCTACGAGCAGTACTTC. The chain joins TRBV28 to TRBJ2-7, with D perhaps TRBD2 (5 bases). Germline V lookup: CDR1 MDHEN, CDR2 SYDVKM. This CDR3 is 15 amino acids long. Trimming stripped 4 bases from V and 0 bases from J, with 13 bases between.

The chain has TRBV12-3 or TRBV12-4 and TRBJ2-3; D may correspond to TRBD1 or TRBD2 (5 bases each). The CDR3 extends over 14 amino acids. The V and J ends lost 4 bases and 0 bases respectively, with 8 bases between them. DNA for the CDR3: TGTGCCAGCAGTTCTCGGGACAGCACAGATACGCAGTATTTT. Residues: CASSSRDSTDTQYF.

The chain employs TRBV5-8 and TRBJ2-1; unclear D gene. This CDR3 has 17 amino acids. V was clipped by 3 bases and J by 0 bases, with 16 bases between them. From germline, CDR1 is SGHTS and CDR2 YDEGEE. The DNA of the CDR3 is TGTGCCAGCAGCTGGCCAGCGCGCACTCGCTCCTACAATGAGCAGTTCTTC. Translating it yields CASSWPARTRSYNEQFF.

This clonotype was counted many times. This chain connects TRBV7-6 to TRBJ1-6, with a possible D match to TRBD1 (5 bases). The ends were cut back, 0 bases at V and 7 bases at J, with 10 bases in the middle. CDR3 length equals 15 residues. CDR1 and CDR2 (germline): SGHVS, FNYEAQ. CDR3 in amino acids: CASSLAGTENSPLHF. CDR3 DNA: TGTGCCAGCAGCTTAGCCGGGACGGAAAATTCACCCCTCCACTTT.

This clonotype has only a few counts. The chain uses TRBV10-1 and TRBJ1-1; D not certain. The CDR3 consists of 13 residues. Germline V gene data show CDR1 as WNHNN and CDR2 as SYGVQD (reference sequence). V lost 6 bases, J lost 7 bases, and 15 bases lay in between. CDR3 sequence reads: CASRLGVDGEAFF. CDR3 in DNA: TGCGCCAGCAGGTTGGGCGTGGATGGTGAAGCTTTCTTT.

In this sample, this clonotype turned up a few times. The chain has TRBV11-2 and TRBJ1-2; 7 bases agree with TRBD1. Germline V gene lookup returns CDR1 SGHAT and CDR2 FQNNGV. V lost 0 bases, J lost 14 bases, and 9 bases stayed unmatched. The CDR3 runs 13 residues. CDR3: CASSLELGGTVTF. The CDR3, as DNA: TGTGCCAGCAGCTTAGAACTGGGCGGGACAGTAACCTTC.

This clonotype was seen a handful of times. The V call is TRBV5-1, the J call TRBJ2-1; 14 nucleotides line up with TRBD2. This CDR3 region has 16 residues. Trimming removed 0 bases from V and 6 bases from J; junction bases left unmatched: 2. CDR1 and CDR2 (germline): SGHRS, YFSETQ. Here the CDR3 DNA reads TGCGCCAGCAGCTTGGGACTAGCGGGGGGGTTCAATGAGCAGTTCTTC. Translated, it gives CASSLGLAGGFNEQFF. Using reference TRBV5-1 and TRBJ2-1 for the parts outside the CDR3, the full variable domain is KAGVTQTPRYLIKTRGQQVTLSCSPISGHRSVSWYQQTPGQGLQFLFEYFSETQRNKGNFPGRFSGRQFSNSRSEMNVSTLELGDSALYLCASSLGLAGGFNEQFFGPGTRLTVL.

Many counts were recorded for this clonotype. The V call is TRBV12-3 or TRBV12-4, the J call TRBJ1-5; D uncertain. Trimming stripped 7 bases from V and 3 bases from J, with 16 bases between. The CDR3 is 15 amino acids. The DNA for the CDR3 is TGTGCCAGCACCTGGGGAGGGCGACCCAATCAGCCCCAGCATTTT. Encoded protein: CASTWGGRPNQPQHF.

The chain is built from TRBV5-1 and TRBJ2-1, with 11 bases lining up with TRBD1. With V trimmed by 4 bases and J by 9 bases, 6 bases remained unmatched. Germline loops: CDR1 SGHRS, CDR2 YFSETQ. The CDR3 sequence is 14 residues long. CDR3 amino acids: CASSTRTGGSEQFF. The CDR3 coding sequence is TGCGCCAGCAGCACAAGGACAGGGGGCTCTGAGCAGTTCTTC.

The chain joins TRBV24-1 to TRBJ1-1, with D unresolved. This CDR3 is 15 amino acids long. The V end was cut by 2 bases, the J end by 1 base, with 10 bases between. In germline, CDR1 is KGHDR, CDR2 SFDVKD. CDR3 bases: TGTGCCACCAGTGATTCGGGCGGAGAGAACACTGAAGCTTTCTTT. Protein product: CATSDSGGENTEAFF.

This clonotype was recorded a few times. The CDR3 region has the DNA TGTGCCTGGAGTGTAATTCAGACCCAGTACTTC. Protein: CAWSVIQTQYF. This chain links TRBV30 with TRBJ2-5, with D unresolved. Germline CDR1 is GTSNPN and CDR2 is SVGIG (reference sequence). V lost 0 bases and J 6 bases, leaving 5 bases between the germline ends. The CDR3 contains 11 residues.

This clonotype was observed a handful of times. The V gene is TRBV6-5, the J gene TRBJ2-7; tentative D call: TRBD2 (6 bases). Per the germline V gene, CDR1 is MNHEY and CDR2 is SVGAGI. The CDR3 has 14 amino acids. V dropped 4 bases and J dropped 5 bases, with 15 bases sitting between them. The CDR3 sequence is CASSSPGGGNEQYF. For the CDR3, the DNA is TGTGCCAGCAGTTCCCCAGGAGGAGGGAACGAGCAGTACTTC.

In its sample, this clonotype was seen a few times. CDR3 nucleotides: TGCGCCAGCAGCCAGGAGTCAGGGGGCTGGCAGCCCCAGCATTTT. Its translation: CASSQESGGWQPQHF. The rearrangement links TRBV4-1 to TRBJ1-5, with 8 bases matching TRBD1. The CDR3 spans 15 residues. The germline V gene encodes CDR1 MGHRA and CDR2 YSYEKL. The trim removed 3 bases at V and 7 bases at J, leaving 8 bases unmatched.

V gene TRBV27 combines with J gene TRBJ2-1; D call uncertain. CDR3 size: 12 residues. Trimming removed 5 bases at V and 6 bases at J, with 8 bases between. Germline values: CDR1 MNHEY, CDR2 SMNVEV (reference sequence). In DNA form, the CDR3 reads TGTGCCAGCAGTGTTGGAGTCAATGAGCAGTTCTTC. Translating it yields CASSVGVNEQFF.

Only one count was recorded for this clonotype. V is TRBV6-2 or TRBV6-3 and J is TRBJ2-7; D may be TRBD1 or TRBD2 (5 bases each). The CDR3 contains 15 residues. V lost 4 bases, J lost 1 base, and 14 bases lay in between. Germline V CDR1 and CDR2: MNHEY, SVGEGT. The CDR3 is CASSSGDGFSYEQYF. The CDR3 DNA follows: TGTGCCAGCAGTTCCGGGGACGGATTTTCCTACGAGCAGTACTTC.

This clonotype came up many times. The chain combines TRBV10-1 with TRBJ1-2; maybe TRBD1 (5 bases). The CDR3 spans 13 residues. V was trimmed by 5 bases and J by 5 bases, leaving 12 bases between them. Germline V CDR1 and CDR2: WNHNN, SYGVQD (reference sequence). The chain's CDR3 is CASSPGTAYGYTF. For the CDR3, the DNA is TGCGCCAGCAGTCCCGGGACGGCTTATGGCTACACCTTC.

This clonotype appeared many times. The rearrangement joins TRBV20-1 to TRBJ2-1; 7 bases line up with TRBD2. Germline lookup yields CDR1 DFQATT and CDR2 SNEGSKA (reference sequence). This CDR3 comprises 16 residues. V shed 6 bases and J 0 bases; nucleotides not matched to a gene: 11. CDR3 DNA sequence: TGCAGTGCCGAGTCCCGGGGGGAAAGCTCCTACAATGAGCAGTTCTTC. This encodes CSAESRGESSYNEQFF.